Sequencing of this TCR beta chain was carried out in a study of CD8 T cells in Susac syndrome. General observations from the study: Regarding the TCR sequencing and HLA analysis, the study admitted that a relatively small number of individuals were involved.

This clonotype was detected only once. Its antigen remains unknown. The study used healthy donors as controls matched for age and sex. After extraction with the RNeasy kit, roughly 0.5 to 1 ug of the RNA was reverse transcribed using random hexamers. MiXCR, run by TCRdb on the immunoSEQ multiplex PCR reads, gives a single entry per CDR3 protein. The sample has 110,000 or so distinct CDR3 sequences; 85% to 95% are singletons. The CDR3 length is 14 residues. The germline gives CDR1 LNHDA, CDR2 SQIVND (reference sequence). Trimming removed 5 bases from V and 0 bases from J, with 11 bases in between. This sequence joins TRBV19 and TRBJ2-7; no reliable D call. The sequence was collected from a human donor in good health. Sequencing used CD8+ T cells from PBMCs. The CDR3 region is CASSPDRNSYEQYF. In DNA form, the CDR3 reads TGTGCCAGTAGTCCGGACCGAAACTCCTACGAGCAGTACTTC.